The 3 T cell receptor beta chains below all came from one sample that was sequenced in a study of blood T cell repertoires in COVID-19 (dated by TCRdb to the early 2020s). Library prep was done by the immunoSEQ multiplex PCR assay. Entries here come from immuneACCESS through TCRdb and include only in-frame sequences with V and J called. Some clones fail to appear in such tables; in the studies checked, an unresolved V gene covers under half of the shortfall, and the cause of the remainder is unknown. This sample comprises 250,000 to 300,000 clones, roughly 91% of them detected only once. The ten largest clones add up to 0.99% of the sample. The source material was peripheral blood. These receptors all come from a woman aged 40 to 50 who had recovered from COVID-19.

The chain uses TRBV6-1 and TRBJ1-3, with 7 bases that match TRBD1. The CDR3 totals 16 residues. The ends lost 3 bases at V and 0 bases at J; junction bases unmatched: 5. Germline values: CDR1 MNHNS, CDR2 SASEGT. CDR3 amino acids: CASSDGQVHSGNTIYF. The CDR3 bases are TGTGCCAGCAGTGACGGACAGGTCCACTCTGGAAACACCATATATTTT.

This chain connects TRBV27 to TRBJ2-1, with D possibly TRBD2 on 6 matching bases. The CDR3 length is 14 residues. Germline V lookup: CDR1 MNHEY, CDR2 SMNVEV (reference sequence). With 5 bases removed from V and 5 bases from J, the gap between germline ends came to 13 bases. The CDR3 is CASSKSGGHNEQFF. In DNA, the CDR3 is TGTGCCAGCAGTAAATCCGGGGGACACAATGAGCAGTTCTTC.

This chain joins TRBV27 and TRBJ1-1; D is unclear. The V end lost 5 bases, the J end lost 9 bases, and 19 bases lay between the germline ends. From germline, CDR1 is MNHEY and CDR2 SMNVEV (reference sequence). The CDR3 runs to 14 residues. CDR3 residues: CASSQPGSPPKAFF. CDR3 in DNA: TGTGCCAGCAGTCAACCGGGGTCACCGCCTAAAGCTTTCTTT.